This T cell receptor (beta chain) was recovered during a study of blood T cell repertoires in COVID-19. In the study overall: Specimens from acute and convalescent COVID-19 originated in the United States, Italy and Spain. The analysed material was cDNA or gDNA that came from T cells, B-cell-depleted T cells, or PBMCs.

Looked up from germline, CDR1 is SSHAT and CDR2 is FNYEAQ (reference sequence). CDR3 size: 15 residues. Original processing notes: Reference gene primer amplification in the assay estimated nucleated cell counts. This table comes from immunoSEQ multiplex PCR, and its TCRdb copy is limited to in-frame clones, with some not included. The V and J calls and clone size come from that table; D and trimming were worked out from the DNA. The sample carries 81,000 or so clones, around four fifths recorded once. This clone showed up just a few times. Sequence at one end of the junction differs from germline and may be a read error.

The genes are TRBV7-7 and TRBJ2-5; possibly TRBD1 for D (7 bases). Sequencing input: peripheral blood. The sequence came from a woman in her seventies with active or convalescent COVID-19. In DNA form, the CDR3 reads TGTGCTAGCAGCTTAGGAGGGACAGACCAAGAGACCCAGTACTTC. This translates into CASSLGGTDQETQYF.